Here is one T cell receptor (beta chain) with its context. TCRdb's table, derived via immunoSEQ multiplex PCR, lists solely in-frame clones and lacks some. The sample lists about 2.4 million clones, 93% occurring once. The source of the sample is a study of shared clonotypes between healthy human individuals. Overall study context: Each donor's CD4 naive and CD4 memory cells filled three plates apiece, CD8 naive two, and CD8 memory one.

Between the trimmed V and J ends, which lost 0 bases and 14 bases, there was a span of 20 bases. Germline V lookup: CDR1 LGHNA, CDR2 YNFKEQ. The CDR3 length is 15 residues. J is TRBJ2-4 and V is TRBV4-2; D possibly corresponds to TRBD1 (6 bases). The sequence derives from a man aged 18-30 years in good health. Some clones in this sample may be carry-over from other donors' samples. The sequencing sample was made of naive CD4+ T cells from PBMCs. Subset denoted: CD45RA+ positively selected. The CDR3 sequence is CASSQDLIIRDKEYF. The CDR3 nucleotides are TGTGCCAGCAGCCAAGATCTAATAATCCGGGACAAAGAGTACTTC.